The entry that follows covers one T cell receptor (beta chain) sequence. Its antigen is still unknown. The data belong to a study of T-cell reconstitution after alpha-beta-depleted transplantation in children. Whole-study results and caveats: Expanded clones from the graft, numbering several hundred, reportedly supplied alpha-beta T cells about two months after transplant. Newly made T cells mostly supplied T-cell counts and diversity one year after transplant. Recipient T cells and thymic progenitors that survived gave rise to the high TCRbeta diversity observed at day 60 in some patients.

Unique molecular identifiers were incorporated into the prepared TCRbeta library. From the PCR reads, TCRdb called clonotypes with MiXCR, one entry per CDR3 protein. The data hold about 490,000 distinct CDR3 sequences, with about 10% observed a single time. From germline, CDR1 is LGHDT and CDR2 YNNKEL (reference sequence). CDR3 length: 14 amino acids. The V segment lost 4 bases and the J segment 6 bases; nucleotides outside the gene matches: 9. The TCR was taken from a child aged 2-15 years with inherited bone marrow failure, due to receive a stem cell transplant. The input for sequencing was PBMCs, taken before TCRalphabeta/CD19-depleted stem cell transplant. J is TRBJ2-7 and V is TRBV3-1; 7 bases match TRBD1. The CDR3 coding sequence is TGTGCCAGCAGCCCCTGGAAGGGGGCCGGCGAGCAGTACTTC. Its translation is CASSPWKGAGEQYF.